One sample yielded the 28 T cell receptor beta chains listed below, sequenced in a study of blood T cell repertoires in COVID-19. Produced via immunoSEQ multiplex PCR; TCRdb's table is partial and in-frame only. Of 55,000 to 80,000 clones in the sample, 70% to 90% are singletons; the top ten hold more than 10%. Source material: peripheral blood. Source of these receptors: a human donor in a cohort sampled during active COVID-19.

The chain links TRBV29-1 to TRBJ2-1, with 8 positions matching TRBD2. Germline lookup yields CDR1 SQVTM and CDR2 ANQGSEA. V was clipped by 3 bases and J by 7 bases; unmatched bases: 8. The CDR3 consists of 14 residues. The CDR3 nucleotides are TGCAGCGTTGATAAGATCCGGGGGGGTAATGAGCAGTTCTTC. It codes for CSVDKIRGGNEQFF.

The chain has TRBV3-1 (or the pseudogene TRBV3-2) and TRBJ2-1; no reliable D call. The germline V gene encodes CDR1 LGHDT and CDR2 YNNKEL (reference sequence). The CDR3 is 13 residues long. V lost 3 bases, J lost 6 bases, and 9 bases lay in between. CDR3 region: CASSHPGPNEQFF. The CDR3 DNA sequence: TGTGCCAGCAGCCACCCGGGTCCCAATGAGCAGTTCTTC.

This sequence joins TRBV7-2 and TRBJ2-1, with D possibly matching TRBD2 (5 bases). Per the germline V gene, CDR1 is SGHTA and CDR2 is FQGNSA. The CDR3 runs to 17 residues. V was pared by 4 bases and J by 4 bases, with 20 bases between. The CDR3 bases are TGTGCCAGCAGCTCTATCTCCCGGACGGACTCTTACAATGAGCAGTTCTTC. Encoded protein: CASSSISRTDSYNEQFF.

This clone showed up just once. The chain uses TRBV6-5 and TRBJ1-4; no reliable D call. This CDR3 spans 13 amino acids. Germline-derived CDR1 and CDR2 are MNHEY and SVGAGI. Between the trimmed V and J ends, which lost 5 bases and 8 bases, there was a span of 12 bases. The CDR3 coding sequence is TGTGCCAGCAGTCCCTCCCGCGGGGAAAAACTGTTTTTT. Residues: CASSPSRGEKLFF.

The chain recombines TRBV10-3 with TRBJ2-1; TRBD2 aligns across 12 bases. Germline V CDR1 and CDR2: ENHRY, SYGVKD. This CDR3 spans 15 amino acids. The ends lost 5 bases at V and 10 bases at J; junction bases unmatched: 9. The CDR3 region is CAISSPLAGGREQFF. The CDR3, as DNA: TGTGCCATCAGTTCTCCGCTAGCGGGGGGGCGGGAGCAGTTCTTC.

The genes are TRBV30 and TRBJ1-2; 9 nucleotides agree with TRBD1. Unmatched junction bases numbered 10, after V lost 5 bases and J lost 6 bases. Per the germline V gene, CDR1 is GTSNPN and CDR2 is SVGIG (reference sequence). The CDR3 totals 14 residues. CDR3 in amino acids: CAWVGDRVVDGYTF. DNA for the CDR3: TGTGCCTGGGTGGGGGACAGGGTAGTAGATGGCTACACCTTC.

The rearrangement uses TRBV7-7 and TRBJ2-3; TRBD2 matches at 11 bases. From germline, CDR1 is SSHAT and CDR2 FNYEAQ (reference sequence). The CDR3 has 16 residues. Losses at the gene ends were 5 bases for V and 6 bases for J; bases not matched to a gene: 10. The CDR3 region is CASSPGSGGAFDTQYF. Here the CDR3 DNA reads TGTGCCAGCAGCCCGGGTAGCGGGGGGGCCTTTGATACGCAGTATTTT.

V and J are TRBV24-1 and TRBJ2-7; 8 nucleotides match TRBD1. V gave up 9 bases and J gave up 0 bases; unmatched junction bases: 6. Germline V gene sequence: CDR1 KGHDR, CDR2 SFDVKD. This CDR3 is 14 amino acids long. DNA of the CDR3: TGTGCCACCTTCAGGGGGCATACCTCCTACGAGCAGTACTTC. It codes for CATFRGHTSYEQYF.

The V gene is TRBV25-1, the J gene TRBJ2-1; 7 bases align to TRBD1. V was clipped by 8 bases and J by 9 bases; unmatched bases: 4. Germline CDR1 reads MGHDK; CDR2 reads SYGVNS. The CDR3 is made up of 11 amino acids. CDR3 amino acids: CASGPGGEQFF. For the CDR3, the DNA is TGTGCCAGCGGACCAGGGGGTGAGCAGTTCTTC.

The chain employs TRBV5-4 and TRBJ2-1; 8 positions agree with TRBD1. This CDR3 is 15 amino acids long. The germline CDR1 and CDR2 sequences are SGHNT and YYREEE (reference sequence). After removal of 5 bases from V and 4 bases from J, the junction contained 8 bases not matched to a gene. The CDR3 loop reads CASSPDRAIYNEQFF. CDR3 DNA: TGTGCCAGCAGTCCGGACAGGGCAATTTACAATGAGCAGTTCTTC.

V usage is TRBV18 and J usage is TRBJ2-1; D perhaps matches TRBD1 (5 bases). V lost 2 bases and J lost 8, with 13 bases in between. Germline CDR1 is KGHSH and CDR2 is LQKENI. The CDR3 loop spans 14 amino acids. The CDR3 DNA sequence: TGTGCCAGCTCACCAATCCAGGGCGAACATGAGCAGTTCTTC. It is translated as CASSPIQGEHEQFF.

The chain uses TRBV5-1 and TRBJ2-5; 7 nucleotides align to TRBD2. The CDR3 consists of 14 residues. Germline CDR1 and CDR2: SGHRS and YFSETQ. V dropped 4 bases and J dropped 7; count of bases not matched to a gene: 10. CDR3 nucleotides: TGCGCCAGCAGCGTGGGCGCGGGGGTGTCGACCCAGTACTTC. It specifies CASSVGAGVSTQYF.

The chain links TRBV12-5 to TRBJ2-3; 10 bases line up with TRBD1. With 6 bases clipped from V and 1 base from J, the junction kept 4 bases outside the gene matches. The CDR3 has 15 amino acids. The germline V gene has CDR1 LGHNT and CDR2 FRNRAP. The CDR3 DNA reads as TGTGCTAGTGGGACAGGGGGCGCCGGCACAGATACGCAGTATTTT. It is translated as CASGTGGAGTDTQYF.

Here the CDR3 reads CASSLEGANTEAFF. CDR3 in DNA: TGTGCCAGCAGCTTAGAGGGGGCGAACACTGAAGCTTTCTTT. This chain uses TRBV7-3 with TRBJ1-1; 7 bases agree with TRBD1. Losses at the gene ends were 2 bases for V and 1 base for J; bases not matched to a gene: 1. The CDR3 loop spans 14 amino acids. CDR1 is SGHTA and CDR2 is FQGTGA in the germline V gene.

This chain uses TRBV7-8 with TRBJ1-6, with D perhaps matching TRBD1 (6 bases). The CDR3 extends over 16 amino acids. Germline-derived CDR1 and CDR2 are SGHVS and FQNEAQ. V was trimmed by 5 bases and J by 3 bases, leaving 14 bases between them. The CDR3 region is CASSTRTDLYNSPLHF. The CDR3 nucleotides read TGTGCCAGCAGCACACGGACAGATCTCTATAATTCACCCCTCCACTTT.

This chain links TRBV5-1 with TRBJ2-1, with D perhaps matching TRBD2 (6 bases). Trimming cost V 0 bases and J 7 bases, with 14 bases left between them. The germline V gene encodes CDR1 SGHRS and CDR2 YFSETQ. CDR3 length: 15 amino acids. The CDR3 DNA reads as TGCGCCAGCAGCTTGGGCCCCGGGGGATTGAATGAGCAGTTCTTC. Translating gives CASSLGPGGLNEQFF.

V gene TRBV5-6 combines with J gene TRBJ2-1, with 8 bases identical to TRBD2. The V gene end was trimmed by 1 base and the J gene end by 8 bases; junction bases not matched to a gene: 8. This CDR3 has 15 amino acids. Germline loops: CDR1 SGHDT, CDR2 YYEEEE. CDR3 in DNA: TGTGCCAGCAGCTTGTACCGAGCGGGGGAGCATGAGCAGTTCTTC. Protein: CASSLYRAGEHEQFF.

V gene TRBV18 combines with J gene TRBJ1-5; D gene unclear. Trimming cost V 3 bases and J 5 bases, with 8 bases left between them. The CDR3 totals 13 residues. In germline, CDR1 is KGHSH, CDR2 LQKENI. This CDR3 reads CASSPLVDQPQHF. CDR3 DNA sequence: TGTGCCAGCTCACCTTTAGTGGATCAGCCCCAGCATTTT.

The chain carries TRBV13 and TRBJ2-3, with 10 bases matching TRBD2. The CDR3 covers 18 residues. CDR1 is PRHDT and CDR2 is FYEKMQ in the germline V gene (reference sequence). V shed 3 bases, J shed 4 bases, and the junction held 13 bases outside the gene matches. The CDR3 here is CASSLGGLASQVADTQYF. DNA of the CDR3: TGTGCCAGCAGCTTGGGGGGACTAGCGTCCCAGGTGGCAGATACGCAGTATTTT.

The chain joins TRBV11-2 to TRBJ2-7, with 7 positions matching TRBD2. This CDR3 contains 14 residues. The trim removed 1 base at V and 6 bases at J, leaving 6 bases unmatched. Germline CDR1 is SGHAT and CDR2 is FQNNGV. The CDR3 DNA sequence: TGTGCCAGCAGCTTAGTAAGCGGGGCGTCCGAGCAGTACTTC. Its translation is CASSLVSGASEQYF.

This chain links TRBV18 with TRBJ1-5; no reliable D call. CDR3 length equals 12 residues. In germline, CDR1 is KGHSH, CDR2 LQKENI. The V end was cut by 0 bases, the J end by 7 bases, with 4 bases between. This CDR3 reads CASSPPEQPQHF. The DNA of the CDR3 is TGTGCCAGCTCACCACCGGAGCAGCCCCAGCATTTT.

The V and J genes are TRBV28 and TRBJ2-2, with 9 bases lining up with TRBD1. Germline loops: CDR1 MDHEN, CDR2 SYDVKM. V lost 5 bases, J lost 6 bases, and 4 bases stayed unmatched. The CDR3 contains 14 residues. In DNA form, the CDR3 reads TGTGCCAGCAGTCTCAGGACAGGGGCCGGGGAGCTGTTTTTT. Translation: CASSLRTGAGELFF.

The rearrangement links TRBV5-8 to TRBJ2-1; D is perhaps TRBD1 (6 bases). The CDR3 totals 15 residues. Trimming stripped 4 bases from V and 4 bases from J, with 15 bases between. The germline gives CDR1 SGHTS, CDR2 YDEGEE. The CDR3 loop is CASSTDSVTYNEQFF. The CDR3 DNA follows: TGTGCCAGCAGCACGGACAGTGTGACATACAATGAGCAGTTCTTC.

The CDR3 sequence is CATGLGNQPQHF. Here the CDR3 DNA reads TGTGCCACGGGACTCGGCAATCAGCCCCAGCATTTT. This chain uses TRBV19 with TRBJ1-5; tentative D call: TRBD1 (5 bases). Germline V gene sequence: CDR1 LNHDA, CDR2 SQIVND (reference sequence). V lost 10 bases to trimming and J lost 2 bases, with 9 bases between them. The CDR3 covers 12 residues.

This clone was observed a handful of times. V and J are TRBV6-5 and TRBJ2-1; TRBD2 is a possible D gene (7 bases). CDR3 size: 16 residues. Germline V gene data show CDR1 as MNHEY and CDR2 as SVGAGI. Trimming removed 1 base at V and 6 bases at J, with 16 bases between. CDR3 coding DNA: TGTGCCAGCAGTTACTTGAGGGGGGGTACCCGCAATGAGCAGTTCTTC. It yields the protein CASSYLRGGTRNEQFF.

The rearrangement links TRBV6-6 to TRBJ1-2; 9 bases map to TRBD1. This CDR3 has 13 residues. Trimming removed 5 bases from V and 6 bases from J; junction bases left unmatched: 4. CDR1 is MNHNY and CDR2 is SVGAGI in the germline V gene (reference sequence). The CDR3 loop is CASSHRGQNGYTF. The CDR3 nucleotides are TGTGCCAGCAGTCACAGGGGGCAGAATGGCTACACCTTC.

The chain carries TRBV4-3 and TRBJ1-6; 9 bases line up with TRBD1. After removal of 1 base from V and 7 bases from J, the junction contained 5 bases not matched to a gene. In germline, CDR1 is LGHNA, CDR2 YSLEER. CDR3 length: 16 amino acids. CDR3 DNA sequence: TGCGCCAGCAGCCAAGGGACAGGGGAGAAAAATTCACCCCTCCACTTT. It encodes CASSQGTGEKNSPLHF.

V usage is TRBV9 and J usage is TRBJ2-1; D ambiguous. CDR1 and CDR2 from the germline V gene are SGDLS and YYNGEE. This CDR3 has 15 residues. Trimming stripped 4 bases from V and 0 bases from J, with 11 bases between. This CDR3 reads CASSTSSSSYNEQFF. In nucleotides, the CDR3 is TGTGCCAGCAGCACGTCTTCCAGCTCCTACAATGAGCAGTTCTTC.